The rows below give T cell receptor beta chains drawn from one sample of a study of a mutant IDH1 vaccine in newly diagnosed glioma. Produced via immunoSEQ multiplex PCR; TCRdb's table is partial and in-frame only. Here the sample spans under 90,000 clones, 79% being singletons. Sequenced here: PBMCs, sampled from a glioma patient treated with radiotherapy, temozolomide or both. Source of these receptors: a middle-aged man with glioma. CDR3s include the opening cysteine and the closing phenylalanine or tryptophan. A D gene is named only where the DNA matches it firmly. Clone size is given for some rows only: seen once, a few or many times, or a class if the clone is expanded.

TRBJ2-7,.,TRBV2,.,CASRLDRVSYEQYF,TGTGCCAGCAGGTTGGACAGAGTCTCCTACGAGCAGTACTTC
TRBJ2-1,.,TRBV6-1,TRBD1,CASSDYGQGQDEQFF,TGTGCCAGCAGTGACTATGGACAGGGGCAGGATGAGCAGTTCTTC
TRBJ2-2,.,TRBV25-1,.,CASSPGGGPSGELFF,TGTGCCAGCAGCCCTGGGGGGGGGCCGAGCGGGGAGCTGTTTTTT
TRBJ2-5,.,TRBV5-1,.,CASSKGGSETQYF,TGCGCCAGCAGCAAGGGCGGTTCGGAGACCCAGTACTTC
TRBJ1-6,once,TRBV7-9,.,CASSLGARGGSPLHF,TGTGCCAGCAGCTTAGGGGCGAGGGGCGGGTCACCCCTCCACTTT
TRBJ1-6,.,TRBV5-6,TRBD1,CASSLGQGLVSYNSPLHF,TGTGCCAGCAGCTTGGGACAGGGCCTGGTCTCCTATAATTCACCCCTCCACTTT
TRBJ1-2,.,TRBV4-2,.,CASSQVGGLNYGYTF,TGTGCCAGCAGCCAAGTAGGCGGACTCAACTATGGCTACACCTTC
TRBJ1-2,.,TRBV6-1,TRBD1,CASSINRDRGFGYTF,TGTGCCAGCAGTATTAACCGGGACAGGGGGTTTGGCTACACCTTC
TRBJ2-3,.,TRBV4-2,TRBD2,CASSQQTSATDTQYF,TGTGCCAGCAGCCAGCAGACTAGCGCCACAGATACGCAGTATTTT
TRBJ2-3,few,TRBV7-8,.,CASSLYGRTDTQYF,TGTGCCAGCAGCTTATACGGTCGCACAGATACGCAGTATTTT
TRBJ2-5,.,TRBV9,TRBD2,CASSSGGAGETQYF,TGTGCCAGCAGTAGCGGGGGGGCGGGAGAGACCCAGTACTTC
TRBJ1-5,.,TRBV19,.,CATQRQGLGQPQHF,TGTGCCACTCAGAGGCAGGGGTTGGGTCAGCCCCAGCATTTT
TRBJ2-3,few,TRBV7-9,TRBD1,CASSSRTGDTTDTQYF,TGTGCCAGCAGCTCCAGGACAGGGGACACCACAGATACGCAGTATTTT
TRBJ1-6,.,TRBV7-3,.,CASSLDGGPANSPLHF,TGTGCCAGCAGCTTAGATGGTGGGCCCGCTAATTCACCCCTCCACTTT
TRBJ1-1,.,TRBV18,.,CASSPPPVKNTEAFF,TGTGCCAGCTCACCACCTCCAGTTAAGAACACTGAAGCTTTCTTT
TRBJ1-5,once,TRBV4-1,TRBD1,CASQPGQGEGQPQHF,TGCGCCAGTCAACCGGGACAGGGGGAAGGTCAGCCCCAGCATTTT
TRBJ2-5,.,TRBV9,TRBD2,CASSATSGQETQYF,TGTGCCAGCAGCGCTACTAGCGGGCAAGAGACCCAGTACTTC
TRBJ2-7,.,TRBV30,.,CAWSDWGTSYEQYF,TGTGCCTGGAGTGATTGGGGGACCTCCTACGAGCAGTACTTC
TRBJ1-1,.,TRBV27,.,CASGIGAEAFF,TGTGCCAGCGGGATTGGGGCTGAAGCTTTCTTT
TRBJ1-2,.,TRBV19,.,CASREGYGYTF,TGTGCCAGTAGGGAGGGCTATGGCTACACCTTC
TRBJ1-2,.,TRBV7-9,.,CASSLVTSPNYGYTF,TGTGCCAGCAGCTTAGTGACTTCACCTAACTATGGCTACACCTTC
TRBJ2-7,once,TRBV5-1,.,CASSLAGGAYSYEQYF,TGCGCCAGCAGCTTGGCCGGGGGAGCCTACTCCTACGAGCAGTACTTC
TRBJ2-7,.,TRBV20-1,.,CSASQGDEQYF,TGCAGTGCGAGTCAAGGCGACGAGCAGTACTTC
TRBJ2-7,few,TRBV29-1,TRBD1,CSVGGQGLPEQYF,TGCAGCGTTGGGGGACAGGGACTTCCAGAGCAGTACTTC
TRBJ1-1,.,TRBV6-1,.,CASRVQEIMNTEAFF,TGTGCCAGCAGGGTACAGGAGATCATGAACACTGAAGCTTTCTTT
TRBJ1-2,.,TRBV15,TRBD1,CATSSLQGVNYGYTF,TGTGCCACCAGCAGCTTACAGGGGGTGAACTATGGCTACACCTTC
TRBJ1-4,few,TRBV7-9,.,CASSFGVPREKLFF,TGTGCCAGCAGCTTCGGAGTGCCTAGGGAAAAACTGTTTTTT